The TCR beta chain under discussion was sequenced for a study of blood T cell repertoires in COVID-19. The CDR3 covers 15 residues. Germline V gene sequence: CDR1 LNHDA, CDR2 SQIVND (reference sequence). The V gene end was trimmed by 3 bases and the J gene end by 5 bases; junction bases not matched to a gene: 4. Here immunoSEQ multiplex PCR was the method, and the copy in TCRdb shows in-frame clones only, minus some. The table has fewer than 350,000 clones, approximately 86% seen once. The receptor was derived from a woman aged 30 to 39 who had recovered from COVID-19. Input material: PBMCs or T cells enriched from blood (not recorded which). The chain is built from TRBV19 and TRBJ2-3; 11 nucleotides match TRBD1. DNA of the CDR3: TGTGCCAGTAGTATCCGGGGACAGGGGGGAGATACGCAGTATTTT. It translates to CASSIRGQGGDTQYF.